The 20 T cell receptor beta chains reported below all come from one sample, sequenced in a study of cytomegalovirus exposure and HLA in healthy donors. Use of 60 Vbeta and 13 Jbeta primers characterized the PCR. Using immunoSEQ multiplex PCR, the repertoire was profiled, and TCRdb retains in-frame clones only, with some absent. Of 95,000 to 120,000 clones in the sample, over 75% were seen once. Input material: PBMCs. The source is a woman aged 30 to 39 in good health and CMV-seropositive.

The chain joins TRBV19 to TRBJ2-2; 8 bases fit TRBD1. The junction had 2 bases not matched to a gene; V was cut back by 7 bases and J by 1 base. The CDR3 covers 14 residues. Germline V lookup: CDR1 LNHDA, CDR2 SQIVND (reference sequence). For the CDR3, the DNA is TGTGCCAGTACGGGACAGGTGAACACCGGGGAGCTGTTTTTT. The encoded protein is CASTGQVNTGELFF. Full variable domain (missing parts from reference TRBV19 and TRBJ2-2): DGGITQSPKYLFRKEGQNVTLSCEQNLNHDAMYWYRQDPGQGLRLIYYSQIVNDFQKGDIAEGYSVSREKKESFPLTVTSAQKNPTAFYLCASTGQVNTGELFFGEGSRLTVL.

The chain carries TRBV6-5 and TRBJ2-1, with D possibly matching TRBD2 (6 bases). The CDR3 is 15 amino acids. Germline loops: CDR1 MNHEY, CDR2 SVGAGI. V lost 6 bases to trimming and J lost 1 base, with 13 bases between them. The DNA for the CDR3 is TGTGCCAGCAGCCTCAGCGGGTTGTCCTACAATGAGCAGTTCTTC. Translated, it gives CASSLSGLSYNEQFF.

This sequence joins TRBV19 and TRBJ2-3, with TRBD2 matching over 11 bases. This CDR3 region has 21 residues. The germline V gene encodes CDR1 LNHDA and CDR2 SQIVND (reference sequence). J lost 3 bases, V lost 1 base, and 18 bases had no gene match. Here the CDR3 reads CASSIGRRLAGPNGVTDTQYF. The CDR3 coding sequence is TGTGCCAGTAGTATAGGCCGGAGACTAGCGGGACCCAACGGAGTAACAGATACGCAGTATTTT.

The chain couples TRBV4-1 to TRBJ1-2; 8 positions agree with TRBD1. Germline V CDR1 and CDR2: MGHRA, YSYEKL. The CDR3 is made up of 15 amino acids. With 4 bases clipped from V and 11 bases from J, the junction kept 15 bases outside the gene matches. The CDR3 DNA reads TGCGCCAGCAGCCTAAACTTGCCGGGACAGGACCTATACACCTTC. Translating gives CASSLNLPGQDLYTF.

Only one count was recorded for this clone. The chain is built from TRBV6-5 and TRBJ2-7; TRBD1 matches 7 bases. With 6 bases clipped from V and 12 bases from J, the junction kept 14 bases outside the gene matches. Germline lookup yields CDR1 MNHEY and CDR2 SVGAGI. CDR3 length: 13 amino acids. CDR3 nucleotide sequence: TGTGCCAGCAGCTCTGGACAGGCCCGTCAGCGGTACTTC. Translating it yields CASSSGQARQRYF.

The rearrangement uses TRBV25-1 and TRBJ1-2; unclear D gene. Per germline, CDR1 MGHDK and CDR2 SYGVNS. This CDR3 region has 12 residues. V was trimmed by 3 bases and J by 5 bases, leaving 7 bases between them. This chain's CDR3 is CASSDGRYGYTF. As DNA, the CDR3 is TGTGCCAGCAGTGACGGGAGGTATGGCTACACCTTC.

This chain joins TRBV10-2 and TRBJ1-5, with D possibly TRBD1 on 5 matching bases. Germline assignment: CDR1 WSHSY and CDR2 SAAADI. This CDR3 has 13 residues. Trimming pared 0 bases from V and 11 bases from J, leaving 11 bases between. The CDR3 here is CASSESPGSAQHF. In DNA form, the CDR3 reads TGCGCCAGCAGTGAGTCGCCAGGGTCAGCCCAGCATTTT.

The chain carries TRBV19 and TRBJ1-2; 7 bases match TRBD1. CDR3 size: 13 residues. CDR1 is LNHDA and CDR2 is SQIVND in the germline V gene (reference sequence). J was trimmed by 5 bases and V by 9 bases; bases with no gene match: 9. The CDR3, as DNA: TGTGCCAGCTCCCTTACAGGGGATTATGGCTACACCTTC. Translated: CASSLTGDYGYTF.

The CDR3 DNA reads as TGTGCCAGCAGCTACCGAGCGGGGCGAGAGACCCAGTACTTC. It specifies CASSYRAGRETQYF. This chain joins TRBV13 and TRBJ2-5; 7 nucleotides align to TRBD2. Germline V gene data show CDR1 as PRHDT and CDR2 as FYEKMQ (reference sequence). The CDR3 is 14 amino acids. Trimming at V came to 4 bases and at J to 4 bases, leaving 6 bases not matched to a gene.

This sequence joins TRBV11-2 and TRBJ1-3; no clear D gene. The ends were cut back, 6 bases at V and 4 bases at J, with 16 bases in the middle. The CDR3 runs 15 residues. In germline, CDR1 is SGHAT, CDR2 FQNNGV. DNA of the CDR3: TGTGCCAGCAGAATTCGGGAATTGGGAGGAAACACCATATATTTT. Translated, it gives CASRIRELGGNTIYF.

This chain links TRBV5-8 with TRBJ2-3, with 7 bases that match TRBD2. CDR3 size: 13 residues. Trimming at V came to 7 bases and at J to 6 bases, leaving 8 bases not matched to a gene. Germline V gene data show CDR1 as SGHTS and CDR2 as YDEGEE. CDR3 sequence: CASLRREGDTQYF. CDR3 DNA: TGTGCCAGCCTGAGGAGGGAGGGCGATACGCAGTATTTT.

The chain employs TRBV7-2 and TRBJ2-7, with TRBD1 as a possible D gene (6 bases). The CDR3 totals 17 residues. V was pared by 3 bases and J by 2 bases, with 20 bases between. Per the germline V gene, CDR1 is SGHTA and CDR2 is FQGNSA. The CDR3 protein is CASSFTGGAGLTYEQYF. As DNA, the CDR3 is TGTGCCAGCAGCTTTACTGGGGGCGCAGGACTTACCTACGAGCAGTACTTC.

Details on this clone: The junction departs from the called germline gene at one end, perhaps through a read error. Other DNA sequences in this specimen translate into the identical CDR3. The chain couples TRBV23-1 to TRBJ1-5, with D possibly matching TRBD1 (6 bases). TRBV23-1 is annotated as an ORF whose role is uncertain. The CDR3 totals 15 residues. CDR3 sequence reads: CASSPTGHSNQPQHF. CDR3 nucleotides: TGCGCCAGTAGTCCCACAGGGCATAGCAATCAGCCCCAGCATTTT.

The rearrangement links TRBV7-6 to TRBJ2-7, with D possibly being TRBD1 (5 bases). V was pared by 3 bases and J by 0 bases, with 6 bases between. CDR1 SGHVS and CDR2 FNYEAQ come from the germline V gene. This CDR3 is built from 13 residues. The CDR3 DNA reads TGTGCCAGCAGCTTCAGGGACTCCTACGAGCAGTACTTC. The encoded protein is CASSFRDSYEQYF.

The rearrangement uses TRBV5-1 and TRBJ2-3; tentatively, D is TRBD2 (7 bases). CDR1 is SGHRS and CDR2 is YFSETQ in the germline V gene. CDR3 length: 14 residues. The V gene lost 0 bases and the J gene lost 6 bases, with 11 bases spanning the gap. The CDR3 sequence: CASSLGGGGDTQYF. In DNA form, the CDR3 reads TGCGCCAGCAGCTTGGGCGGGGGCGGGGATACGCAGTATTTT.

V usage is TRBV28 and J usage is TRBJ1-2, with TRBD1 identical over 7 bases. From germline, CDR1 is MDHEN and CDR2 SYDVKM. The CDR3 length is 12 residues. Trimming removed 11 bases from V and 3 bases from J; junction bases left unmatched: 6. This chain's CDR3 is CAGSQGDYGYTF. In nucleotides, the CDR3 is TGTGCCGGTTCCCAGGGGGACTATGGCTACACCTTC.

The genes are TRBV10-3 and TRBJ1-1; 8 bases are a match to TRBD1. Trimming removed 6 bases from V and 1 base from J; junction bases left unmatched: 1. Per germline, CDR1 ENHRY and CDR2 SYGVKD. The CDR3 totals 13 residues. The CDR3 nucleotides read TGTGCCATCAGGGACAGGGAGAACACTGAAGCTTTCTTT. Translated: CAIRDRENTEAFF.

V is TRBV19 and J is TRBJ1-5; 9 positions match TRBD1. CDR3 length equals 16 residues. Germline values: CDR1 LNHDA, CDR2 SQIVND (reference sequence). Unmatched junction bases numbered 7, after V lost 5 bases and J lost 2 bases. CDR3: CASSSGQGMGNQPQHF. CDR3 DNA: TGTGCCAGTAGTTCCGGACAGGGGATGGGCAATCAGCCCCAGCATTTT.

Written as DNA, the CDR3 is TGTGCCAGCAGCTCCTCCCGAACTAGTACCAAAAACATTCAGTACTTC. This gives the protein CASSSSRTSTKNIQYF. The chain recombines TRBV7-2 with TRBJ2-4; D possibly corresponds to TRBD2 (5 bases). The germline CDR1 and CDR2 sequences are SGHTA and FQGNSA. V was trimmed by 4 bases and J by 2 bases, leaving 15 bases between them. There are 16 residues in the CDR3.

This clone was counted once. The chain recombines TRBV6-5 with TRBJ2-7; weak D call: TRBD2 (6 bases). The V end lost 2 bases, the J end lost 0 bases, and 11 bases lay between the germline ends. Germline V gene sequence: CDR1 MNHEY, CDR2 SVGAGI. CDR3 length: 15 amino acids. Written as DNA, the CDR3 is TGTGCCAGCAGTTACGATAACGGGGGCTCCTACGAGCAGTACTTC. This codes for CASSYDNGGSYEQYF.